This is a list of T cell receptor beta chains from one sample in a study of CD8 T cells in ankylosing spondylitis. TCRdb used MiXCR to reprocess the 5' RACE reads, holding one entry per CDR3 protein. This table holds some 130,000 distinct CDR3 sequences, about 7.3% found once. The sample consisted of blood, either unsorted or a sorted T cell fraction (not recorded which). The receptors shown here come from a female donor with ankylosing spondylitis or in good health (not recorded which). Each CDR3 is given with its conserved first and last residue. D genes are given only for firm matches. The size of a clone is reported for some rows only, either as once, few or many, or as a class for expanded clones.

v_gene: TRBV27
abundance: many
j_gene: TRBJ1-3
d_gene: NA
CDR3nt: TGTGCCAGCCGGAAAACAGGAACCTCTGGAAACACCATATATTTT
CDR3aa: CASRKTGTSGNTIYF

v_gene: TRBV6-4
abundance: many
j_gene: TRBJ2-1
d_gene: TRBD2
CDR3nt: TGTGCCAGCAGGACTAGCGGGGGGGACAATGAGCAGTTCTTC
CDR3aa: CASRTSGGDNEQFF

v_gene: TRBV5-1
abundance: many
j_gene: TRBJ2-5
d_gene: NA
CDR3nt: TGCGCCAGCAGCTGGCCGGGGGAAGAGACCCAGTACTTC
CDR3aa: CASSWPGEETQYF

v_gene: TRBV5-1
abundance: many
j_gene: TRBJ2-3
d_gene: NA
CDR3nt: TGCGCCAGCAGCCTTCGGACAAGCACAGATACGCAGTATTTT
CDR3aa: CASSLRTSTDTQYF

v_gene: TRBV6-1
abundance: few
j_gene: TRBJ1-1
d_gene: NA
CDR3nt: TGTGCCAGCAAGCCGTACAGGGAACACACTGAAGCTTTCTTT
CDR3aa: CASKPYREHTEAFF

v_gene: TRBV7-2
abundance: few
j_gene: TRBJ1-6
d_gene: NA
CDR3nt: TGTGCCAGCAGCTTAGCGCCGGCGGGGACCTTGGATTCACCCCTCCACTTT
CDR3aa: CASSLAPAGTLDSPLHF

v_gene: TRBV5-1
abundance: many
j_gene: TRBJ1-2
d_gene: NA
CDR3nt: TGCGCCAGCAGCCCTGGAACAGCTAACTATGGCTACACCTTC
CDR3aa: CASSPGTANYGYTF

v_gene: TRBV3-1
abundance: NA
j_gene: TRBJ2-3
d_gene: TRBD2
CDR3nt: TGTGCCACCAGCCAGAAACTAGCGGGGGTACTGGGGGAAGATACGCAGTATTTT
CDR3aa: CATSQKLAGVLGEDTQYF

v_gene: TRBV5-1
abundance: many
j_gene: TRBJ2-3
d_gene: NA
CDR3nt: TGCGCCAGCAGCCCTAACGATATAGGGGATACGCAGTATTTT
CDR3aa: CASSPNDIGDTQYF

v_gene: TRBV7-2
abundance: many
j_gene: TRBJ2-7
d_gene: TRBD1
CDR3nt: TGTGCCAGCAGCTCGACCGGGACAGGCTCCTACGAGCAGTACTTC
CDR3aa: CASSSTGTGSYEQYF

v_gene: TRBV27
abundance: NA
j_gene: TRBJ1-3
d_gene: NA
CDR3nt: TGTGCCAGCAGTTTAAGTGGCTCTGAAAACACCATATATTTT
CDR3aa: CASSLSGSENTIYF

v_gene: TRBV5-6
abundance: many
j_gene: TRBJ2-3
d_gene: NA
CDR3nt: TGTGCCAGCAGCTTGGGCAGGGGATACACAGATACGCAGTATTTT
CDR3aa: CASSLGRGYTDTQYF

v_gene: TRBV12-3/TRBV12-4
abundance: many
j_gene: TRBJ2-5
d_gene: NA
CDR3nt: TGTGCCAGCAGCCTTGGACTGCAAGAGACCCAGTACTTC
CDR3aa: CASSLGLQETQYF

v_gene: TRBV23-1
abundance: NA
j_gene: TRBJ2-1
d_gene: NA
CDR3nt: TGCGCCAGCCGGAAGGAGAGAAGAGACAATGAGCAGTTCTTC
CDR3aa: CASRKERRDNEQFF

v_gene: TRBV14
abundance: many
j_gene: TRBJ2-5
d_gene: NA
CDR3nt: TGTGCCAGCAGCCAGAATGGAGAGACCCAGTACTTC
CDR3aa: CASSQNGETQYF

v_gene: TRBV6-4
abundance: many
j_gene: TRBJ2-1
d_gene: NA
CDR3nt: TGTGCCAGCAGTTACGAACACGGGGACAATGAGCAGTTCTTC
CDR3aa: CASSYEHGDNEQFF

v_gene: TRBV12-3/TRBV12-4
abundance: NA
j_gene: TRBJ2-3
d_gene: NA
CDR3nt: TGTGCCATCAGTTTTATATCCTGGACAGTCCCGACGTCGGGTCGTACGCAGTATTTT
CDR3aa: CAISFISWTVPTSGRTQYF

v_gene: TRBV7-3
abundance: many
j_gene: TRBJ2-1
d_gene: NA
CDR3nt: TGTGCCAGCAGCTTAAATCCGGGCTCCTACAATGAGCAGTTCTTC
CDR3aa: CASSLNPGSYNEQFF

v_gene: TRBV6-4
abundance: many
j_gene: TRBJ2-3
d_gene: TRBD2
CDR3nt: TGTGCCAGCAGTGACATAGCGGGCCCCCATACGCAGTATTTT
CDR3aa: CASSDIAGPHTQYF

v_gene: TRBV12-3/TRBV12-4
abundance: many
j_gene: TRBJ2-3
d_gene: TRBD2
CDR3nt: TGTGCCAGCAGCCCCTCGCGGGGGGGCAATGATACGCAGTATTTT
CDR3aa: CASSPSRGGNDTQYF

v_gene: TRBV5-1
abundance: many
j_gene: TRBJ2-2
d_gene: NA
CDR3nt: TGCGCCAGCAGCTCCGCTTGGGGTGGGGAGCTGTTTTTT
CDR3aa: CASSSAWGGELFF

v_gene: TRBV12-3/TRBV12-4
abundance: many
j_gene: TRBJ1-2
d_gene: NA
CDR3nt: TGTGCCAGCAGTTTTCAACAGGGCCTTGATGGCTACACCTTC
CDR3aa: CASSFQQGLDGYTF

v_gene: TRBV5-1
abundance: few
j_gene: TRBJ1-2
d_gene: NA
CDR3nt: TGCGCCAGCAGCTTATGGACGGTGGATGGCTACACCTTC
CDR3aa: CASSLWTVDGYTF

v_gene: TRBV12-3/TRBV12-4
abundance: many
j_gene: TRBJ2-7
d_gene: NA
CDR3nt: TGTGCCAGCAGTCCCTCCGGGCCCACCTACGAGCAGTACTTC
CDR3aa: CASSPSGPTYEQYF

v_gene: TRBV20-1
abundance: NA
j_gene: TRBJ2-7
d_gene: TRBD1
CDR3nt: TGCAGTGCTAGAGACGCGGTACAGGGGGCGGATTACGAGCAGTACTTC
CDR3aa: CSARDAVQGADYEQYF

v_gene: TRBV9
abundance: many
j_gene: TRBJ1-6
d_gene: NA
CDR3nt: TGTGCCAGCAGTAGGGAAAGCTCCTATAATTCACCCCTCCACTTT
CDR3aa: CASSRESSYNSPLHF

v_gene: TRBV5-6
abundance: many
j_gene: TRBJ1-6
d_gene: TRBD1
CDR3nt: TGTGCCAGCAGCTTAAAAGGGACAGAAAATTCACCCCTCCACTTT
CDR3aa: CASSLKGTENSPLHF

v_gene: TRBV5-1
abundance: NA
j_gene: TRBJ2-1
d_gene: NA
CDR3nt: TGCGCCAGCAGCTTAAGCTCTAAGGGTGGAGGTGAGCAGTTCTTC
CDR3aa: CASSLSSKGGGEQFF

v_gene: TRBV20-1
abundance: many
j_gene: TRBJ1-5
d_gene: NA
CDR3nt: TGCAGTGCTAGGGATGGGGCAGGGTTGGGCAATCAGCCCCAGCATTTT
CDR3aa: CSARDGAGLGNQPQHF

v_gene: TRBV19
abundance: many
j_gene: TRBJ1-5
d_gene: TRBD1
CDR3nt: TGTGCCAGTAGTCGACCAGGGGGCGGGAGCAATCAGCCCCAGCATTTT
CDR3aa: CASSRPGGGSNQPQHF

v_gene: TRBV12-3/TRBV12-4
abundance: many
j_gene: TRBJ1-1
d_gene: NA
CDR3nt: TGTGCCAGCAGTTTAATGGCCGCAGCCCAAGCTTTCTTT
CDR3aa: CASSLMAAAQAFF

v_gene: TRBV12-5
abundance: few
j_gene: TRBJ2-7
d_gene: NA
CDR3nt: TGTGCTAGTGGTTCCCCAGCGGGCCGGCCTTCCTACGAGCAGTACTTC
CDR3aa: CASGSPAGRPSYEQYF

v_gene: TRBV20-1
abundance: many
j_gene: TRBJ1-2
d_gene: NA
CDR3nt: TGCAGTGCTAGAGATCAAGTCAGACCTAACTATGGCTACACCTTC
CDR3aa: CSARDQVRPNYGYTF

v_gene: TRBV19
abundance: many
j_gene: TRBJ2-2
d_gene: NA
CDR3nt: TGTGCCACAAAGACAGGTCCCTTGAACACCGGGGAGCTGTTTTTT
CDR3aa: CATKTGPLNTGELFF

v_gene: TRBV20-1
abundance: NA
j_gene: TRBJ2-3
d_gene: NA
CDR3nt: TGCAGTGCTAGGATGTCGGGATCGTTGGATACGCAGTATTTT
CDR3aa: CSARMSGSLDTQYF

v_gene: TRBV5-6
abundance: many
j_gene: TRBJ2-4
d_gene: NA
CDR3nt: TGTGCCAGCAGCCCGAAAGTTGAAAACATTCAGTACTTC
CDR3aa: CASSPKVENIQYF

v_gene: TRBV18
abundance: many
j_gene: TRBJ1-4
d_gene: TRBD1
CDR3nt: TGTGCCAGCTCACCAGCGAGACAGGGGCGAAATGAAAAACTGTTTTTT
CDR3aa: CASSPARQGRNEKLFF

v_gene: TRBV19
abundance: many
j_gene: TRBJ2-1
d_gene: TRBD1
CDR3nt: TGTGCCAGTAGCCCAATCATATCCGGGACAGGGGAGAGTGAGCAGTTCTTC
CDR3aa: CASSPIISGTGESEQFF

v_gene: TRBV25-1
abundance: many
j_gene: TRBJ2-7
d_gene: NA
CDR3nt: TGTGCCAGCAGGAGGGGGGTCAACTCCTACGAGCAGTACTTC
CDR3aa: CASRRGVNSYEQYF

v_gene: TRBV4-2
abundance: few
j_gene: TRBJ1-2
d_gene: NA
CDR3nt: TGTGCCAGCAGCCAAGTTGGGCAGGGCCGGGATGGCTACACCTTC
CDR3aa: CASSQVGQGRDGYTF

v_gene: TRBV2
abundance: many
j_gene: TRBJ2-6
d_gene: NA
CDR3nt: TGTGCCAGCAGTAAGCCTGGGGCCAACGTCCTGACTTTC
CDR3aa: CASSKPGANVLTF

v_gene: TRBV12-3/TRBV12-4
abundance: many
j_gene: TRBJ1-3
d_gene: NA
CDR3nt: TGTGCCAGCAGTTCCCTCGGGCTTGGAAACACCATATATTTT
CDR3aa: CASSSLGLGNTIYF

v_gene: TRBV30
abundance: NA
j_gene: TRBJ2-1
d_gene: NA
CDR3nt: TGTGCCTGGAGTTTGGGGCGCTCCTACAATGAGCAGTTCTTC
CDR3aa: CAWSLGRSYNEQFF

v_gene: TRBV4-2
abundance: few
j_gene: TRBJ1-6
d_gene: NA
CDR3nt: TGTGCCAGCAGCTCAGTAGGGCCGATTGGGAATTCACCCCTCCACTTT
CDR3aa: CASSSVGPIGNSPLHF